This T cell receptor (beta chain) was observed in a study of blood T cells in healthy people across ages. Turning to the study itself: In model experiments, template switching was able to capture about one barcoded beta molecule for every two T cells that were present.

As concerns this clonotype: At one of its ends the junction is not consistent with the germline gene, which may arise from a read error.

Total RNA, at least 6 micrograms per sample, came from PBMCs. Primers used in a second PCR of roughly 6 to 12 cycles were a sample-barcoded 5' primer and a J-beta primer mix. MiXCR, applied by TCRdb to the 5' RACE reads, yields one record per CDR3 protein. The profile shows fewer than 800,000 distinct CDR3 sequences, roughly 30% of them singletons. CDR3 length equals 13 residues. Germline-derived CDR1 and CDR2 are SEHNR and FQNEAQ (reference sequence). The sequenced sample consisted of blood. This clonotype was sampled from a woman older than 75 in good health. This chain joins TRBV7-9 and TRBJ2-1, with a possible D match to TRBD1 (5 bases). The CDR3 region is CASSLPGMAEQVF. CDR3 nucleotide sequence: TGTGCCAGCAGCTTACCAGGGATGGCTGAGCAGGTCTTC.